The TCR beta chain under discussion was sequenced for a study of cytomegalovirus exposure and HLA in healthy donors. With regard to this clone: As yet, its antigen is unknown.

Study outcomes and limitations: Investigators reported 150 to 200 TCR beta chains as tied to cytomegalovirus.

Clones were read by immunoSEQ multiplex PCR, and TCRdb kept only the in-frame ones, dropping some. Seen here are over 100,000 clones, roughly 90% observed once, and the top ten hold about 6.3%. This receptor was taken from a woman younger than 30 in good health and CMV-seropositive. The sequencing sample was made of PBMCs.

CDR3 amino acids: CAISRTSGYEQYF. As DNA, the CDR3 is TGTGCCATCAGTCGGACTAGCGGTTACGAGCAGTACTTC. This chain joins TRBV10-3 and TRBJ2-7, with TRBD2 identical over 10 bases. Germline CDR1 is ENHRY and CDR2 is SYGVKD. The CDR3 covers 13 residues. The ends lost 5 bases at V and 4 bases at J; junction bases unmatched: 2.